This T cell receptor beta chain derives from a study of blood T cell repertoires in COVID-19. Whole-study context: COVID-19 samples collected from the United States, Italy and Spain covered acute and convalescent phases.

The germline V gene has CDR1 MNHEY and CDR2 SVGAGI. The CDR3 has 12 residues. Trimming removed 2 bases at V and 6 bases at J, with 4 bases between. This clone was seen just once. The protocol was immunoSEQ multiplex PCR, while the TCRdb copy is restricted to in-frame clones and leaves out a portion. The sample lists more than 95,000 clones, around four fifths occurring once. Sequencing was performed on peripheral blood. The V gene is TRBV6-5, the J gene TRBJ2-2, with unresolved D. The receptor was derived from a man older than 75 with active or convalescent COVID-19. In nucleotides, the CDR3 is TGTGCCAGCAGTTACCGGTCCGGGGAGCTGTTTTTT. Protein: CASSYRSGELFF.